Below are 26 T cell receptor beta chains sequenced from a single sample in a study of glioma-infiltrating T cells. The iRepertoire nested amplicon-rescue multiplex PCR amplified TCR alpha and beta CDR3s from RNA. TCRdb re-analysed the multiplex PCR reads in MiXCR, keeping a single row per CDR3 protein. In the table there are over 130,000 distinct CDR3 sequences, 35% to 50% of which are singletons. Sequenced input: glioma tissue, nonneoplastic brain tissue, or PBMCs (not recorded which). These receptor sequences come from a human donor with low-grade glioma or glioblastoma, undergoing nonglioma brain surgery, or in good health (not recorded which).

The chain has TRBV2 and TRBJ1-4; D gene ambiguous. The CDR3 loop spans 15 amino acids. CDR1 is SNHLY and CDR2 is FYNNEI in the germline V gene. Between the trimmed V and J ends, which lost 2 bases and 0 bases, there was a span of 7 bases. This CDR3 reads CASSETIATNEKLFF. The CDR3 bases are TGTGCCAGCAGTGAAACAATTGCAACTAATGAAAAACTGTTTTTT. The full variable domain, in which reference TRBV2 and TRBJ1-4 provide the parts outside the CDR3, is EPEVTQTPSHQVTQMGQEVILRCVPISNHLYFYWYRQILGQKVEFLVSFYNNEISEKSEIFDDQFSVERPDGSNFTLKIRSTKLEDSAMYFCASSETIATNEKLFFGSGTQLSVL.

This clonotype was counted only a few times. The chain links TRBV6-1 to TRBJ2-1; D perhaps matches TRBD1 (6 bases). Germline V gene data show CDR1 as MNHNS and CDR2 as SASEGT. V was pared by 5 bases and J by 7 bases, with 21 bases between. This CDR3 spans 16 amino acids. This chain's CDR3 is CASSHLGQGSGNEQFF. The CDR3 DNA reads TGTGCCAGCAGTCACCTGGGACAAGGCTCCGGTAATGAGCAGTTCTTC.

V is TRBV20-1 and J is TRBJ2-7, with 7 nucleotides matching TRBD1. The CDR3 spans 12 residues. After removal of 6 bases from V and 5 bases from J, the junction contained 7 bases not matched to a gene. Per germline, CDR1 DFQATT and CDR2 SNEGSKA (reference sequence). The CDR3 region has the DNA TGCAGTGCACAGACAGGGATCCACGAGCAGTACTTC. Encoded protein: CSAQTGIHEQYF.

CDR3 residues: CASSLQGTYNEQFF. Written as DNA, the CDR3 is TGTGCCAGCAGTTTGCAGGGGACCTACAATGAGCAGTTCTTC. The rearrangement links TRBV12-3 or TRBV12-4 to TRBJ2-1, with D perhaps TRBD1 (6 bases). With 3 bases removed from V and 2 bases from J, the gap between germline ends came to 8 bases. CDR3 length equals 14 residues.

The chain uses TRBV4-3 and TRBJ2-3; D may be TRBD1 or TRBD2 (6 bases each). The length of the CDR3 is 18 residues. Per the germline V gene, CDR1 is LGHNA and CDR2 is YSLEER. Trimming removed 0 bases at V and 2 bases at J, with 18 bases between. The CDR3 loop reads CASSQDRVTGANTDTQYF. CDR3 DNA sequence: TGCGCCAGCAGCCAAGATCGGGTAACGGGGGCCAACACAGATACGCAGTATTTT.

This clonotype has ten or more counts. The chain uses TRBV10-2 and TRBJ1-1; D is uncertain. Trimming removed 2 bases from V and 3 bases from J, with 4 bases in between. There are 12 residues in the CDR3. From germline, CDR1 is WSHSY and CDR2 SAAADI. The CDR3 loop is CASSERHTEAFF. Here the CDR3 DNA reads TGCGCCAGCAGTGAGAGGCACACTGAAGCTTTCTTT.

This chain links TRBV20-1 with TRBJ2-4; D call uncertain. Trimming left V 5 bases short and J 1 base short, with 21 bases between. This CDR3 has 17 amino acids. Germline assignment: CDR1 DFQATT and CDR2 SNEGSKA (reference sequence). Here the CDR3 DNA reads TGCAGTGCTCTCCCGGACCTCCTGTGTCGTGCCAAAAACATTCAGTACTTC. The encoded protein is CSALPDLLCRAKNIQYF.

This clonotype was counted a single time. V gene TRBV28 combines with J gene TRBJ1-2; no firm D call. The V gene lost 6 bases and the J gene lost 2 bases, with 4 bases spanning the gap. Germline CDR1 and CDR2: MDHEN and SYDVKM. CDR3 length: 11 amino acids. The CDR3 nucleotides are TGTGCCAGCAGCCAGAACTATGGCTACACCTTC. This encodes CASSQNYGYTF.

This clonotype was counted between two and nine times. The CDR3 DNA reads TGTGCCAGCAGCCAAGGGCCGGGTCAGCCCCAGCATTTT. This gives the protein CASSQGPGQPQHF. The chain couples TRBV3-1 to TRBJ1-5, with D unclear. The CDR3 is made up of 13 amino acids. The germline V and J ends were trimmed by 1 base and 6 bases, with 7 bases remaining between them. Looked up from germline, CDR1 is LGHDT and CDR2 is YNNKEL (reference sequence).

A note on this clonotype: One end of the junction does not line up with germline, which may come from a read error. The chain uses TRBV18 and TRBJ2-7; no clear D gene. This CDR3 spans 14 amino acids. Germline V gene sequence: CDR1 KGHSH, CDR2 LQKENI. CDR3 in DNA: TGTGCCAGCTCACCTCGCAAGAGCTCCTACGAGCAGTGCTTC. Translated: CASSPRKSSYEQCF.

With regard to this clonotype: This may come from a read error, since a much larger clone is one base off. V and J are TRBV4-2 and TRBJ2-1; maybe TRBD1 (5 bases). Looked up from germline, CDR1 is LGHNA and CDR2 is YNFKEQ. This CDR3 contains 14 residues. Trimming removed 4 bases from V and 13 bases from J, with 20 bases in between. DNA of the CDR3: TGTGCCAGCAGCCCAGACCTCTGGACACGCCCTCAGTTCTTC. Its translation is CASSPDLWTRPQFF.

The chain recombines TRBV4-1 with TRBJ1-4, with 7 bases aligning to TRBD1. The CDR3 extends over 13 amino acids. CDR1 is MGHRA, CDR2 YSYEKL, per germline. After removal of 10 bases from V and 6 bases from J, the junction contained 8 bases not matched to a gene. In DNA form, the CDR3 reads TGCGCCACCAAGGGACAGCCAGATGAAAAACTGTTTTTT. It translates to CATKGQPDEKLFF.

The chain combines TRBV20-1 with TRBJ1-2; D is possibly TRBD1 (5 bases). The CDR3 sequence is 12 residues long. V lost 4 bases, J lost 0 bases, and 6 bases lay in between. Germline loops: CDR1 DFQATT, CDR2 SNEGSKA (reference sequence). CDR3 nucleotide sequence: TGCAGTGCTACGGGGGCTAACTATGGCTACACCTTC. Amino acid sequence: CSATGANYGYTF.

This clonotype has a count of ten or more. This chain connects TRBV27 to TRBJ1-5, with D perhaps TRBD1 (5 bases). Germline V gives CDR1 MNHEY, CDR2 SMNVEV (reference sequence). The V and J ends lost 5 bases and 2 bases respectively, with 10 bases between them. The CDR3 loop spans 14 amino acids. Written as DNA, the CDR3 is TGTGCCAGCAGTGACAGACAACGCAATCAGCCCCAGCATTTT. Encoded protein: CASSDRQRNQPQHF.

This clonotype was seen many times. This sequence joins TRBV28 and TRBJ2-3, with 10 nucleotides matching TRBD2. From germline, CDR1 is MDHEN and CDR2 SYDVKM. V lost 4 bases, J lost 4 bases, and 14 bases stayed unmatched. The CDR3 runs 18 residues. The CDR3 coding sequence is TGTGCCAGCAGTTCTTACCTGCTGAGCGGGAGGGCCCCAGATACGCAGTATTTT. It is translated as CASSSYLLSGRAPDTQYF.

J is TRBJ1-1 and V is TRBV7-9; no clear D gene. Germline loops: CDR1 SEHNR, CDR2 FQNEAQ (reference sequence). The CDR3 is 13 residues long. V gave up 5 bases and J gave up 3 bases, with 10 bases separating them. CDR3 in amino acids: CASSNTRYTEAFF. The DNA for the CDR3 is TGTGCCAGCAGCAATACACGGTACACTGAAGCTTTCTTT.

V is TRBV2 and J is TRBJ2-3; D not certain. Germline CDR1 SNHLY, CDR2 FYNNEI. The CDR3 spans 15 residues. V shed 10 bases and J shed 2 bases, with 19 bases lying between them. The CDR3 bases are TGTGCCACACGGGCCGATCTTGGGGTCACAGATACGCAGTATTTT. Its translation: CATRADLGVTDTQYF. The full variable domain, in which reference TRBV2 and TRBJ2-3 provide the parts outside the CDR3, is EPEVTQTPSHQVTQMGQEVILRCVPISNHLYFYWYRQILGQKVEFLVSFYNNEISEKSEIFDDQFSVERPDGSNFTLKIRSTKLEDSAMYFCATRADLGVTDTQYFGPGTRLTVL.

The chain couples TRBV6-2 or TRBV6-3 to TRBJ2-5; D unclear. The length of the CDR3 is 14 residues. Germline V gene data show CDR1 as MNHEY and CDR2 as SVGEGT. V was cut by 8 bases and J by 0 bases, with 13 bases left in between. The CDR3 coding sequence is TGTGCCAGCGACGGCGTCAGCGACCAAGAGACCCAGTACTTC. This codes for CASDGVSDQETQYF.

In its sample, this clonotype was seen a few times. The chain is built from TRBV20-1 and TRBJ1-5; TRBD1 matches at 7 bases. The CDR3 is 12 amino acids. Germline V gives CDR1 DFQATT, CDR2 SNEGSKA (reference sequence). After removal of 5 bases from V and 5 bases from J, the junction contained 3 bases not matched to a gene. The CDR3 bases are TGCAGTGCTGAAGACAGGGATCAGCCCCAGCATTTT. Its protein is CSAEDRDQPQHF.

The CDR3 nucleotides read TGTGCCAGCAGTAGGGACAGAACTCCCAATCAGCCCCAGCATTTT. As protein: CASSRDRTPNQPQHF. The V and J genes are TRBV28 and TRBJ1-5; 7 bases match TRBD1. The CDR3 extends over 15 amino acids. J lost 3 bases, V lost 5 bases, and 7 bases had no gene match. The germline V gene encodes CDR1 MDHEN and CDR2 SYDVKM.

The J gene is TRBJ1-1, the V gene TRBV12-3 or TRBV12-4, with no clear D. The CDR3 length is 13 residues. The ends were cut back, 9 bases at V and 3 bases at J, with 14 bases in the middle. CDR3 sequence reads: CASALAADTEAFF. For the CDR3, the DNA is TGTGCCAGTGCGCTCGCCGCGGACACTGAAGCTTTCTTT.

A few counts support this clonotype. The chain couples TRBV20-1 to TRBJ2-7, with 8 bases aligning to TRBD1. CDR3 length equals 15 residues. CDR1 and CDR2 (germline): DFQATT, SNEGSKA (reference sequence). The V gene end was trimmed by 1 base and the J gene end by 2 bases; junction bases not matched to a gene: 7. CDR3 amino acids: CSARGRGQVTYEQYF. The DNA of the CDR3 is TGCAGTGCTAGAGGCCGGGGACAGGTCACCTACGAGCAGTACTTC.

Worth noting for this clonotype: One junction end disagrees with the germline gene, perhaps due to a read error. The rearrangement uses TRBV6-6 and TRBJ2-3, with D unresolved. This CDR3 region has 14 residues. Germline CDR1 and CDR2: MNHNY and SVGAGI (reference sequence). CDR3 amino acids: CASSYSVERDTQYF. DNA for the CDR3: TGTGCTAGCAGTTACTCAGTGGAGAGGGATACGCAGTATTTT.

This clonotype was observed a few times. The genes are TRBV27 and TRBJ1-6, with unresolved D. This CDR3 region has 15 residues. V gave up 5 bases and J gave up 1 base, with 9 bases separating them. The germline CDR1 and CDR2 sequences are MNHEY and SMNVEV (reference sequence). The chain's CDR3 is CASSLGRSYNSPLHF. CDR3 sequence (DNA): TGTGCCAGCAGTCTGGGTCGGTCCTATAATTCACCCCTCCACTTT.

This rearrangement joins TRBV6-1 to TRBJ2-7; the match to TRBD1 covers 10 bases. Germline CDR1 reads MNHNS; CDR2 reads SASEGT. The CDR3 has 13 amino acids. V trimming: 7 bases; J trimming: 6 bases; junction bases outside the gene matches: 6. The CDR3 here is CASKWTGGREQYF. Here the CDR3 DNA reads TGTGCCAGCAAGTGGACAGGGGGGCGCGAGCAGTACTTC.

This rearrangement joins TRBV6-5 to TRBJ1-4; D is unclear. Germline lookup yields CDR1 MNHEY and CDR2 SVGAGI. V was pared by 5 bases and J by 4 bases, with 17 bases between. The CDR3 contains 16 residues. This CDR3 reads CASSEREAAFNEKLFF. For the CDR3, the DNA is TGTGCCAGCAGTGAAAGGGAGGCAGCGTTTAATGAAAAACTGTTTTTT.